The source of this TCR beta chain is a study of somatic mutations in cytotoxic T cells in rheumatoid arthritis. Sequencing was performed with immunoSEQ multiplex PCR; in TCRdb, only in-frame clones are kept and a portion is missing. The sample yields approximately 3,700 clones, roughly four fifths seen once. The table lists this clone with a count of one. Its antigen is not known. Overall study findings and caveats: Over 20% of CD8+ cells belonged to the largest CD8+ clone in about an eighth of the roughly 60 patients.

Deletions cut 6 bases from V and 1 base from J, with 14 bases between. Germline lookup yields CDR1 SGHTA and CDR2 FQGNSA. The CDR3 extends over 15 amino acids. This sequence was found in a man aged 35 to 55 with rheumatoid arthritis. The chain couples TRBV7-2 to TRBJ2-3; TRBD1 is a possible D gene (6 bases). The sequencing sample was made of CD8+ T cells sorted from blood. The CDR3 DNA follows: TGTGCCAGCAGGCTGCAGGGGACCCGCACAGATACGCAGTATTTT. Amino acids: CASRLQGTRTDTQYF.